The present entry profiles one T cell receptor beta chain with its context. TCRdb reprocessed the RT-PCR reads with MiXCR, giving one entry per CDR3 protein. The table has 650,000 to 800,000 distinct CDR3 sequences, around 14% seen once. The germline V gene has CDR1 MNHEY and CDR2 SVGAGI. Trimming removed 10 bases from V and 5 bases from J; junction bases left unmatched: 9. The CDR3 runs to 13 residues. The gene calls are TRBV6-5 and TRBJ2-3; 7 bases match TRBD2. Source material: memory CD4+ T cells from blood. This TCR derives from a female donor in good health, serving as a healthy control. CDR3 sequence reads: CATTLPGGDTQYF. Written as DNA, the CDR3 is TGTGCCACCACCCTGCCGGGGGGAGATACGCAGTATTTT.